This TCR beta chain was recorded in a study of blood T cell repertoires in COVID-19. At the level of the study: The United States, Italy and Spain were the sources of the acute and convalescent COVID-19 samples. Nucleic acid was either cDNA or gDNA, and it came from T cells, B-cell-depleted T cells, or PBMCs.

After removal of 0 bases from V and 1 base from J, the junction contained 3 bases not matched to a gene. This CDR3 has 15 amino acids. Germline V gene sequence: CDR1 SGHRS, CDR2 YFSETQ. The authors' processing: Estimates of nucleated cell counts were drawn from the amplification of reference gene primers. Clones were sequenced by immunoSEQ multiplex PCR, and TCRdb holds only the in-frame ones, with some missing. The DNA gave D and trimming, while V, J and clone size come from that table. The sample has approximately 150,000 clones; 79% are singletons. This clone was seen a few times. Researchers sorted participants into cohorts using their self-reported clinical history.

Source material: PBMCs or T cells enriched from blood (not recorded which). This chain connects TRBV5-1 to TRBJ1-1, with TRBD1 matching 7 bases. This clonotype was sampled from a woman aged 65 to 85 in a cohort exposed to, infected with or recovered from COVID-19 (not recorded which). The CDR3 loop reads CASSLETGSNTEAFF. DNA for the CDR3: TGCGCCAGCAGCTTGGAGACAGGGTCGAACACTGAAGCTTTCTTT.